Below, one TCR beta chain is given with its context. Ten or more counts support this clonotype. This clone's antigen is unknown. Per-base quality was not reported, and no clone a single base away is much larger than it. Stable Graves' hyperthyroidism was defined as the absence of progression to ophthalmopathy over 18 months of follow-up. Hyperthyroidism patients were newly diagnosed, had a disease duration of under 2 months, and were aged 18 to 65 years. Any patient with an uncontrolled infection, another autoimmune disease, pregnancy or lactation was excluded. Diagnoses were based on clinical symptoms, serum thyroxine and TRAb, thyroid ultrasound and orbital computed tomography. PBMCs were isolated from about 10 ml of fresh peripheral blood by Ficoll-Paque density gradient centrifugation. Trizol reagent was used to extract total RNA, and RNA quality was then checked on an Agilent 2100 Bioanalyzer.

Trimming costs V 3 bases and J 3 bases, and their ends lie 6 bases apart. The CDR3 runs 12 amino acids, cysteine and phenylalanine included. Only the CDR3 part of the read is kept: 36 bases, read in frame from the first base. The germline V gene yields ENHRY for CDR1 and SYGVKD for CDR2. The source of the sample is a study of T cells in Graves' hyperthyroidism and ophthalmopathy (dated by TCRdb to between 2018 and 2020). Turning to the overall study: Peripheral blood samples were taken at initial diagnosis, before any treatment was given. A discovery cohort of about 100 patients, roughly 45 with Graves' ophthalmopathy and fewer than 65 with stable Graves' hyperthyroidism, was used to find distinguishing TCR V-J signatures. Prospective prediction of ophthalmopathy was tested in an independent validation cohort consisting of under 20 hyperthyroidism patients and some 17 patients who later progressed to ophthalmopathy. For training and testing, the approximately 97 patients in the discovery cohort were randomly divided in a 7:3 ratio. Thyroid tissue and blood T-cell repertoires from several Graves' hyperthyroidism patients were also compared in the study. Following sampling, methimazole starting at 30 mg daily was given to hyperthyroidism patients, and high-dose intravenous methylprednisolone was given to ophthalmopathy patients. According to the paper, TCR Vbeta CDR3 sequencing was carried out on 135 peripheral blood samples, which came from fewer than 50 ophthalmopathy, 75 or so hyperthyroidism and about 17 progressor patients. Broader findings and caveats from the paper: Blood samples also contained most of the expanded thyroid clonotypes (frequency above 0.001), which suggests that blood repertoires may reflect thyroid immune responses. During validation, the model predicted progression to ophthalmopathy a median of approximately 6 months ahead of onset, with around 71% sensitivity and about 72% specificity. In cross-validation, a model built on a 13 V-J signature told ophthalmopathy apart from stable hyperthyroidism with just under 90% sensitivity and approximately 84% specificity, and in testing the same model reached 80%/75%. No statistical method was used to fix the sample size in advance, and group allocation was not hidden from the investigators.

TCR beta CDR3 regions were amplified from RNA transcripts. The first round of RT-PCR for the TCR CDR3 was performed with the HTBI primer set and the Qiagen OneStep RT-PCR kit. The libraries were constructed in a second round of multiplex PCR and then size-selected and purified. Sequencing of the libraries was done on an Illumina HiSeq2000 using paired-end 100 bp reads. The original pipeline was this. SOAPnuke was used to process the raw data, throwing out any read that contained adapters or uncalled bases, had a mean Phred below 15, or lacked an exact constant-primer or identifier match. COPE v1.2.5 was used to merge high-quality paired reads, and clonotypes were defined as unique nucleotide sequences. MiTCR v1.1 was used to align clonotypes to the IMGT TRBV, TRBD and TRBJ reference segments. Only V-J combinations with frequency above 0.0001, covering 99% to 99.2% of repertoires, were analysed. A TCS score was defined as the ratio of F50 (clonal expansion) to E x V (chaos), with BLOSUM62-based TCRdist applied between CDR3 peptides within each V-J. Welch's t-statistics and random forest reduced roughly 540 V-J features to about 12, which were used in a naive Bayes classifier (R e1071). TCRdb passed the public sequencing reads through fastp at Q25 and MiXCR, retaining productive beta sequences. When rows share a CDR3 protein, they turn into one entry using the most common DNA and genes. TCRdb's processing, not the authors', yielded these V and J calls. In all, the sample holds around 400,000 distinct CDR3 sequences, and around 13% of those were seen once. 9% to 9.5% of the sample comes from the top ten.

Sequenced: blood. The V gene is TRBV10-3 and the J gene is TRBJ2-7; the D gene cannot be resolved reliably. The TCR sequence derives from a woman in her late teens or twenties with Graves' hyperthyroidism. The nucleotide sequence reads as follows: TGTGCCATCAGTGATGGTGACTACGAGCAGTACTTC. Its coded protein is CAISDGDYEQYF.